The next 21 T cell receptor beta chains were all read from a single sample in a study of T cell repertoires in cytomegalovirus infection. No antigen is known for these receptors. TCRdb independently ran MiXCR on the reads; one entry per CDR3 protein. The sample yields 750,000 to 950,000 distinct CDR3 sequences, about 27% seen once. The starting material was cultured CD8+ T cells from PBMCs, obtained from culture after CMV antigen stimulation. The receptors were gathered from a human donor in good health (CMV status not recorded). Some clones in this sample may be carry-over from other donors' samples.

The chain is built from TRBV6-2 or TRBV6-3 and TRBJ2-1; the match to TRBD2 covers 15 bases. J gave up 6 bases and V 2 bases, and 2 bases lay outside the gene matches. This CDR3 is built from 16 residues. Looked up from germline, CDR1 is MNHEY and CDR2 is SVGEGT. The CDR3 coding sequence is TGTGCCAGCAGTTACCTGGGACTAGCGGGGGGCAATGAGCAGTTCTTC. It encodes CASSYLGLAGGNEQFF.

The rearrangement uses TRBV7-8 and TRBJ2-1; 12 bases are a match to TRBD1. J lost 9 bases, V lost 7 bases, and 10 bases had no gene match. CDR1 and CDR2 from the germline V gene are SGHVS and FQNEAQ. CDR3 length: 15 residues. As DNA, the CDR3 is TGTGCCAGCATATCCCCGGGACAGGGGGCAGGTGAGCAGTTCTTC. This codes for CASISPGQGAGEQFF.

This clonotype appeared a few times. This chain links TRBV11-2 with TRBJ2-5; possible D gene TRBD2, 5 bases. The V end was cut by 1 base, the J end by 1 base, with 7 bases between. CDR1 is SGHAT and CDR2 is FQNNGV in the germline V gene. The CDR3 covers 14 residues. CDR3 protein: CASSLATSQETQYF. CDR3 DNA sequence: TGTGCCAGCAGCTTAGCAACTAGCCAAGAGACCCAGTACTTC.

This clonotype was seen a few times. V usage is TRBV6-2 or TRBV6-3 and J usage is TRBJ1-5; D is undetermined. The V and J ends lost 0 bases and 8 bases respectively, with 14 bases between them. The CDR3 loop spans 15 amino acids. The germline V gene encodes CDR1 MNHEY and CDR2 SVGEGT. The CDR3 DNA sequence: TGTGCCAGCAGTTACTCTCCCGAAGCCGTGGAGCCCCAGCATTTT. This translates into CASSYSPEAVEPQHF.

This clonotype was recorded a few times. The chain combines TRBV19 with TRBJ1-1; no clear D gene. This CDR3 is 12 amino acids long. The V and J ends lost 6 bases and 1 base respectively, with 6 bases between them. CDR1 and CDR2 from the germline V gene are LNHDA and SQIVND (reference sequence). This CDR3 reads CASRHGNTEAFF. CDR3 in DNA: TGTGCCAGTAGACATGGGAACACTGAAGCTTTCTTT.

This clonotype was counted between two and nine times. The genes are TRBV2 and TRBJ2-2, with unresolved D. The V end lost 4 bases, the J end lost 1 base, and 7 bases lay between the germline ends. The CDR3 length is 14 residues. Germline V gene data show CDR1 as SNHLY and CDR2 as FYNNEI. The CDR3 protein is CASSGQQNTGELFF. The CDR3 DNA reads as TGTGCCAGCAGTGGGCAGCAGAACACCGGGGAGCTGTTTTTT. The complete variable domain, with remaining parts taken from reference TRBV2 and TRBJ2-2, reads EPEVTQTPSHQVTQMGQEVILRCVPISNHLYFYWYRQILGQKVEFLVSFYNNEISEKSEIFDDQFSVERPDGSNFTLKIRSTKLEDSAMYFCASSGQQNTGELFFGEGSRLTVL.

The rearrangement links TRBV29-1 to TRBJ2-7; D gene uncertain. The CDR3 contains 11 residues. V was shortened by 4 bases and J by 3 bases, with 7 bases between the two germline ends. CDR1 SQVTM and CDR2 ANQGSEA come from the germline V gene. The CDR3 bases are TGCAGCGTTGGTGGGGACTACGAGCAGTACTTC. Its protein is CSVGGDYEQYF.

This clonotype was picked up a small number of times. The chain has TRBV7-9 and TRBJ2-7; TRBD2 agrees at 8 bases. This CDR3 region has 16 residues. The germline gives CDR1 SEHNR, CDR2 FQNEAQ (reference sequence). With V trimmed by 6 bases and J by 3 bases, 13 bases remained unmatched. The CDR3 loop reads CASSPLAGGKDYEQYV. The CDR3 bases are TGTGCCAGCAGTCCCTTGGCGGGGGGTAAGGACTACGAGCAGTACGTC.

The chain joins TRBV5-1 to TRBJ2-1, with D possibly being TRBD1 (5 bases). The length of the CDR3 is 13 residues. CDR1 is SGHRS and CDR2 is YFSETQ in the germline V gene. The germline V and J ends were trimmed by 5 bases and 2 bases, with 8 bases remaining between them. This CDR3 is CASRTVTYNEQFF. The CDR3 nucleotides are TGCGCCAGCAGGACAGTTACCTACAATGAGCAGTTCTTC.

This clonotype showed up just a few times. The V call is TRBV7-9, the J call TRBJ1-2, with 8 positions matching TRBD1. This CDR3 is built from 12 residues. Germline lookup yields CDR1 SEHNR and CDR2 FQNEAQ (reference sequence). J lost 8 bases, V lost 3 bases, and 2 bases had no gene match. CDR3 sequence: CASSFWTGGYTF. The CDR3 bases are TGTGCCAGCAGCTTCTGGACAGGGGGCTACACCTTC.

The chain combines TRBV11-1 with TRBJ2-1, with D possibly matching TRBD2 (6 bases). Per germline, CDR1 SGHAT and CDR2 FQDESV (reference sequence). The CDR3 runs 14 residues. V was cut by 4 bases and J by 5 bases, with 12 bases left in between. CDR3: CASSWGLLDNEQFF. As DNA, the CDR3 is TGTGCCAGCAGCTGGGGACTGTTGGACAATGAGCAGTTCTTC.

V and J are TRBV12-3 or TRBV12-4 and TRBJ2-1; the D is unclear. The CDR3 spans 15 residues. V was trimmed by 8 bases and J by 4 bases, leaving 18 bases between them. CDR3 DNA sequence: TGTGCCAGCCGCGCCCGGGCACAGTTTTACAATGAGCAGTTCTTC. Protein: CASRARAQFYNEQFF.

This clonotype appeared once. This chain uses TRBV6-5 with TRBJ2-7, with 7 positions matching TRBD1. Trimming took 8 bases from V and 1 from J; bases not matched to a gene: 5. This CDR3 has 13 residues. Per germline, CDR1 MNHEY and CDR2 SVGAGI. The CDR3 is CASRQGYSYEQYF. The CDR3 nucleotides read TGTGCCAGCCGACAGGGCTATTCCTACGAGCAGTACTTC.

This clonotype was seen only a few times. The chain uses TRBV3-1 and TRBJ2-1, with TRBD1 matching over 7 bases. Unmatched junction bases numbered 6, after V lost 4 bases and J lost 0 bases. Germline CDR1 is LGHDT and CDR2 is YNNKEL (reference sequence). CDR3 length: 16 residues. CDR3 protein: CASSLIRDSSYNEQFF. DNA for the CDR3: TGTGCCAGCAGCCTAATCCGGGACAGCTCCTACAATGAGCAGTTCTTC.

This chain uses TRBV2 with TRBJ1-1; possibly TRBD1 for D (5 bases). Germline V gene lookup returns CDR1 SNHLY and CDR2 FYNNEI. This CDR3 has 14 residues. The ends were cut back, 7 bases at V and 1 base at J, with 13 bases in the middle. This CDR3 reads CASTQGDRNTEAFF. The CDR3 region has the DNA TGTGCCAGCACCCAAGGAGACAGGAACACTGAAGCTTTCTTT.

As DNA, the CDR3 is TGTGCCAGCAGCTTGGAGGGGGCTTCTTTCAATGAGCAGTTCTTC. It is translated as CASSLEGASFNEQFF. The chain employs TRBV5-6 and TRBJ2-1, with 7 bases that match TRBD1. CDR1 is SGHDT, CDR2 YYEEEE, per germline. With V trimmed by 0 bases and J by 6 bases, 6 bases remained unmatched. This CDR3 contains 15 residues.

V and J are TRBV7-4 and TRBJ2-1; D uncertain. V dropped 3 bases and J dropped 2 bases, with 11 bases sitting between them. There are 15 residues in the CDR3. Per the germline V gene, CDR1 is SGHVT and CDR2 is SQSDAQ. The CDR3 region has the DNA TGTGCCAGCAGCTTTGGCAGGAAGCCCTACAATGAGCAGTTCTTC. Protein: CASSFGRKPYNEQFF.

The rearrangement links TRBV2 to TRBJ2-1, with 11 positions matching TRBD1. Per germline, CDR1 SNHLY and CDR2 FYNNEI. V was pared by 7 bases and J by 0 bases, with 17 bases of the junction left unmatched. The CDR3 consists of 20 residues. CDR3 in amino acids: CASILRTGTGGKSSYNEQFF. The CDR3, as DNA: TGTGCCAGCATTTTGAGAACCGGGACAGGGGGAAAAAGCTCCTACAATGAGCAGTTCTTC.

This clonotype was detected many times. V usage is TRBV4-3 and J usage is TRBJ2-6; D not certain. The V gene lost 0 bases and the J gene lost 1 base, with 7 bases spanning the gap. The CDR3 extends over 16 amino acids. Germline lookup yields CDR1 LGHNA and CDR2 YSLEER. This chain's CDR3 is CASSQEGSSGANVLTF. The CDR3 DNA sequence: TGCGCCAGCAGCCAAGAGGGATCATCTGGGGCCAACGTCCTGACTTTC.

The chain employs TRBV11-3 and TRBJ2-7, with D tentatively TRBD1 or TRBD2 (5 bases each). The V gene's germline CDR1 is SGHNT and CDR2 YENEEA. CDR3 size: 13 residues. V was clipped by 3 bases and J by 7 bases, with 13 bases between them. The CDR3: CASSFGTGSEQYF. The CDR3, as DNA: TGTGCCAGCAGCTTCGGGACCGGCTCTGAGCAGTACTTC.

This rearrangement joins TRBV2 to TRBJ1-4, with unresolved D. The CDR3 consists of 15 residues. The ends were cut back, 5 bases at V and 0 bases at J, with 10 bases in the middle. Germline V gene lookup returns CDR1 SNHLY and CDR2 FYNNEI. The CDR3 protein is CASSRRLATNEKLFF. The CDR3 nucleotides are TGTGCCAGCAGTCGGCGGCTAGCAACTAATGAAAAACTGTTTTTT.